This note documents a single T cell receptor (beta chain) sequence. These data originate in a study of blood T cell repertoires in COVID-19. Whole-study context: Acute and convalescent COVID-19 specimens originated in the United States, Italy and Spain. PBMCs, B-cell-depleted T cells, or T cells were the source of the cDNA or gDNA that made up the material.

Germline CDR1 GTSNPN, CDR2 SVGIG (reference sequence). The CDR3 has 14 amino acids. Trimming cost V 4 bases and J 6 bases; bases outside gene matches: 8. Authors' data handling: Nucleated cell counts were estimated from reference gene primer amplification. Sequenced by immunoSEQ multiplex PCR; TCRdb stores in-frame clones only, minus some. V and J calls and clone size are as listed in that table; D and trimming were resolved from the DNA. Of tens of thousands of clones in the sample, roughly 74% were seen once. This sequence was found in a human donor in a cohort sampled during active COVID-19. V usage is TRBV30 and J usage is TRBJ1-4; TRBD1 agrees at 7 bases. Sequencing was done on a sample of peripheral blood. The CDR3 DNA is TGTGCCTGGATAGACAGGGCTGGGGATGAAAAACTGTTTTTT. It specifies CAWIDRAGDEKLFF.